Listed here is a single T cell receptor beta chain. Its target is not known. These data originate in a study of T cell clones after liver transplantation. General observations from the study: Conclusions were preliminary, with small, heterogeneous patient groups.

This table comes from immunoSEQ multiplex PCR, and its TCRdb copy is limited to in-frame clones, with some not included. Of 85,000 to 110,000 clones in the sample, about 86% were seen once. V was trimmed by 3 bases and J by 5 bases, leaving 15 bases between them. Germline V lookup: CDR1 SGDLS, CDR2 YYNGEE. The CDR3 has 14 residues. The receptor was isolated from a human patient who received a liver transplant. These T cells may partly come from the graft donor. The chain uses TRBV9 and TRBJ2-7; possibly TRBD1 or TRBD2 for D (5 bases each). The material was CD4+ T cells from blood, obtained approximately 50 months after liver transplant. In DNA form, the CDR3 reads TGTGCCAGCAGCGCCACCGGGACGACTAACGAGCAGTACTTC. Translated, it gives CASSATGTTNEQYF.